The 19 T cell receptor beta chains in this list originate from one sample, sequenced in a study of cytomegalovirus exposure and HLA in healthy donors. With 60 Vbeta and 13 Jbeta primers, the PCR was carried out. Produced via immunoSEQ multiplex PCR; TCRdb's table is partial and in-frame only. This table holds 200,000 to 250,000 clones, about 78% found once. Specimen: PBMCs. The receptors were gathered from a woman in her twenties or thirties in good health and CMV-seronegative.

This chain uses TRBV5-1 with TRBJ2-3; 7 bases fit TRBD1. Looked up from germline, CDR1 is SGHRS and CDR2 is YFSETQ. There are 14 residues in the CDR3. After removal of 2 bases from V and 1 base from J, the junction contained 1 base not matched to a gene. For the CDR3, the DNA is TGCGCCAGCAGCTTAGACAGGGGCACAGATACGCAGTATTTT. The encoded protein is CASSLDRGTDTQYF. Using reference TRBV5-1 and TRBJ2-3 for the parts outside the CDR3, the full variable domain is KAGVTQTPRYLIKTRGQQVTLSCSPISGHRSVSWYQQTPGQGLQFLFEYFSETQRNKGNFPGRFSGRQFSNSRSEMNVSTLELGDSALYLCASSLDRGTDTQYFGPGTRLTVL.

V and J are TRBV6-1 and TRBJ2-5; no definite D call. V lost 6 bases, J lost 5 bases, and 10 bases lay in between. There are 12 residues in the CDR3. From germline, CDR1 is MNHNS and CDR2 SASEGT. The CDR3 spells CASSSRRETQYF. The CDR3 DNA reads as TGTGCCAGCAGCTCCCGCCGGGAGACCCAGTACTTC.

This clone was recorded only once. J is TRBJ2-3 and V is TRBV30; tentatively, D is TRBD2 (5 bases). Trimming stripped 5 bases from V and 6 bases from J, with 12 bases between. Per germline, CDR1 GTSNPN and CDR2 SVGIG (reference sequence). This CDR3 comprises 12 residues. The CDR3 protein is CAWGRGGDTQYF. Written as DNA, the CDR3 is TGTGCCTGGGGGAGAGGTGGGGATACGCAGTATTTT.

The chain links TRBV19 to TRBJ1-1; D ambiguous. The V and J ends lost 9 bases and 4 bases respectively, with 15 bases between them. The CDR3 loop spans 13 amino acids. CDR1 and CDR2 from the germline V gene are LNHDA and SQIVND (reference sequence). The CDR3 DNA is TGTGCCAGCGCAGTAGAACCGGGCACTGAAGCTTTCTTT. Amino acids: CASAVEPGTEAFF.

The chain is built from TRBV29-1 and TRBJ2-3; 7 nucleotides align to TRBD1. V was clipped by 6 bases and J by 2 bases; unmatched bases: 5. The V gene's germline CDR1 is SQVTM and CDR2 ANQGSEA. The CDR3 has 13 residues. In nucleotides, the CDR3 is TGCAGCGTGGGGGACAGCCTCACAGATACGCAGTATTTT. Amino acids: CSVGDSLTDTQYF.

CDR3 region: CASSVAGTGSGELFF. The CDR3, as DNA: TGTGCCAGCAGCGTAGCCGGGACAGGGTCCGGGGAGCTGTTTTTT. The rearrangement joins TRBV9 to TRBJ2-2, with TRBD1 matching over 9 bases. The CDR3 is made up of 15 amino acids. CDR1 is SGDLS, CDR2 YYNGEE, per germline. V dropped 0 bases and J dropped 6; count of bases not matched to a gene: 3.

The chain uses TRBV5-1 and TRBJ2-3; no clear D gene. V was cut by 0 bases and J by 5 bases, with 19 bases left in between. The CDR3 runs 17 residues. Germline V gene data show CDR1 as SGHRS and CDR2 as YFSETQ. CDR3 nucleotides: TGCGCCAGCAGCTTGGGGATCGAGTTCACAGTAAAAGATACGCAGTATTTT. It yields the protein CASSLGIEFTVKDTQYF.

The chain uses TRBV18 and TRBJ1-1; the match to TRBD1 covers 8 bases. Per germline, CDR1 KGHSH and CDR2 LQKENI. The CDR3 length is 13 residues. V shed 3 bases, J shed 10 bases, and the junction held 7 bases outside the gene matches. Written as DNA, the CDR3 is TGTGCCAGCTCACCCGAGCCAGGGGGCTTAGCTTTCTTT. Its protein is CASSPEPGGLAFF.

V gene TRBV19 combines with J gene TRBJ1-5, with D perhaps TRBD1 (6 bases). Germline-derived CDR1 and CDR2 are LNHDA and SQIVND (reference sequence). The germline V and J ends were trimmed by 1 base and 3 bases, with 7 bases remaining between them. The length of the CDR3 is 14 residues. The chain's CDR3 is CASSIVGANQPQHF. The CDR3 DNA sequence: TGTGCCAGTAGTATAGTGGGGGCCAATCAGCCCCAGCATTTT.

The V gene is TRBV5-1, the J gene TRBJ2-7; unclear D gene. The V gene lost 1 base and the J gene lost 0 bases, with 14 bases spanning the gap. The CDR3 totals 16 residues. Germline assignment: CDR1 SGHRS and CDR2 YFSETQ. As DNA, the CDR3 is TGCGCCAGCAGCTTGCGTCAGGCCGAGATCTCCTACGAGCAGTACTTC. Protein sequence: CASSLRQAEISYEQYF.

CDR3 residues: CASSLRTSGSAYNEQFF. CDR3 DNA: TGTGCCAGTAGTCTCAGGACTAGCGGGAGCGCCTACAATGAGCAGTTCTTC. The V gene is TRBV19, the J gene TRBJ2-1; 13 nucleotides agree with TRBD2. Germline V CDR1 and CDR2: LNHDA, SQIVND (reference sequence). After removal of 5 bases from V and 2 bases from J, the junction contained 6 bases not matched to a gene. The CDR3 is made up of 17 amino acids.

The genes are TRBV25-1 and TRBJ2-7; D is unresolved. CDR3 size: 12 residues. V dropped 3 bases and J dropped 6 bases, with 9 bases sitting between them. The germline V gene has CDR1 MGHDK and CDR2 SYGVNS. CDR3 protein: CASSDRWSEQYF. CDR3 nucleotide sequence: TGTGCCAGCAGTGATAGGTGGAGCGAGCAGTACTTC.

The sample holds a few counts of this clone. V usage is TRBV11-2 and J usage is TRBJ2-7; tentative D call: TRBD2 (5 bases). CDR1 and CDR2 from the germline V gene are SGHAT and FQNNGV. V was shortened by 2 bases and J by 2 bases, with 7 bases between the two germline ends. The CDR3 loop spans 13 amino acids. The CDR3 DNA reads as TGTGCCAGCAGCTTACGGGATCCCTACGAGCAGTACTTC. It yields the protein CASSLRDPYEQYF.

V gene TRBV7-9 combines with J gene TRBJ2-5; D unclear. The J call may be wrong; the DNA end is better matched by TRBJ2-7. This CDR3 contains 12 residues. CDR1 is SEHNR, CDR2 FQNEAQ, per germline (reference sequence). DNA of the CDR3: TGTGCCAGCAGCGCCGTCTCCTACGAGCAGTACTTC. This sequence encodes CASSAVSYEQYF.

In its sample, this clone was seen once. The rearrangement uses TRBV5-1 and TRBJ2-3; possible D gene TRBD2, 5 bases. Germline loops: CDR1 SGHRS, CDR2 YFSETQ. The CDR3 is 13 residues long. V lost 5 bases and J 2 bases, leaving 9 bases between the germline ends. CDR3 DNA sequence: TGCGCCAGCAGGCCGGGAACCACAGATACGCAGTATTTT. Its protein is CASRPGTTDTQYF.

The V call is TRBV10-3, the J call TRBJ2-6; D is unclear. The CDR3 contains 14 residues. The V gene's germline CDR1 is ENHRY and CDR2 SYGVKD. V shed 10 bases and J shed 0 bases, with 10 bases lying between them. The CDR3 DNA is TGTGCCACCCTTCCCAGCTCTGGGGCCAACGTCCTGACTTTC. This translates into CATLPSSGANVLTF.

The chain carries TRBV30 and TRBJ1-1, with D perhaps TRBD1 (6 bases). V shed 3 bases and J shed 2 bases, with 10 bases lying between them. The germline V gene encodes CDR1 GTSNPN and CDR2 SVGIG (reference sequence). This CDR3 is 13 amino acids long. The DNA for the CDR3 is TGTGCCTGGAGCCGGGACACAAACACTGAAGCTTTCTTT. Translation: CAWSRDTNTEAFF.

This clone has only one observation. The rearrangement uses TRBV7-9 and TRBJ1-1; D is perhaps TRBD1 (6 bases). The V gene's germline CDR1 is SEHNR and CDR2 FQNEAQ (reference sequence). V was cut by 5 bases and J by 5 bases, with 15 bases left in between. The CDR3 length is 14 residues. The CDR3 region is CASSIMGGRTEAFF. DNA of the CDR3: TGTGCCAGCAGCATCATGGGGGGGCGAACTGAAGCTTTCTTT.

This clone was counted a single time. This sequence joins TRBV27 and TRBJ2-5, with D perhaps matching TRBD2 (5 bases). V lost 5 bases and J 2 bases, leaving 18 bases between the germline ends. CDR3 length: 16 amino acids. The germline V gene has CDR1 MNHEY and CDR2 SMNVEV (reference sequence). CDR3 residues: CASSPRTAEMQETQYF. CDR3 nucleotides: TGTGCCAGCAGTCCCCGGACTGCGGAGATGCAAGAGACCCAGTACTTC.